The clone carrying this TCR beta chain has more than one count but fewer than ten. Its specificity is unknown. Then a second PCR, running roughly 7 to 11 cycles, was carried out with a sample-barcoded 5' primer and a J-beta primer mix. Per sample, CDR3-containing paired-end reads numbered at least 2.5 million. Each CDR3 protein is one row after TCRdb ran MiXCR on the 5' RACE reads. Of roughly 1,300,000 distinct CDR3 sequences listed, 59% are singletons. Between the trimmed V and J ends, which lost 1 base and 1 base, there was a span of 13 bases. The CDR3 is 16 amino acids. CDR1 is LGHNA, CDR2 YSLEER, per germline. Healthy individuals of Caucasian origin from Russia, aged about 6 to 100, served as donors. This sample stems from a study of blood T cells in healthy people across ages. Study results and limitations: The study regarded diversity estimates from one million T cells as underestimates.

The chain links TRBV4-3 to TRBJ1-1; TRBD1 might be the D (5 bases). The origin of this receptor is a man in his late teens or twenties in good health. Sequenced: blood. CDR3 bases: TGCGCCAGCAGCCAAGTAACCGGACAACGGAACACTGAAGCTTTCTTT. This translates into CASSQVTGQRNTEAFF.